These 10 T cell receptor beta chains were sequenced from one sample in a study of siplizumab effects on memory and regulatory T cells. Generated by immunoSEQ multiplex PCR, the TCRdb table keeps only in-frame clones and is missing some. Here the sample spans about 100,000 clones, roughly 94% being singletons. The sample comprised Tregs sorted from blood. These receptors came from a human donor in good health.

The chain links TRBV2 to TRBJ2-6, with 10 nucleotides matching TRBD1. Germline V gives CDR1 SNHLY, CDR2 FYNNEI. The CDR3 spans 17 residues. Losses at the gene ends were 5 bases for V and 3 bases for J; bases not matched to a gene: 7. The CDR3 sequence: CASSTGTGALGANVLTF. DNA for the CDR3: TGTGCCAGCAGTACCGGGACAGGGGCTCTTGGGGCCAACGTCCTGACTTTC.

The CDR3 DNA reads TGTGCCAGCAGCCCCAGGGTGCCCCCCTACAATGAGCAGTTCTTC. Encoded protein: CASSPRVPPYNEQFF. This chain uses TRBV7-8 with TRBJ2-1, with D tentatively TRBD1 (5 bases). The CDR3 length is 15 residues. The germline V gene has CDR1 SGHVS and CDR2 FQNEAQ. Trimming shortened V by 5 bases and J by 2 bases, and 13 bases separated the two germline ends.

The CDR3 is CASSLGQGLSNQPQHF. The CDR3 coding sequence is TGTGCCAGCAGTTTAGGACAGGGACTTAGCAATCAGCCCCAGCATTTT. The genes are TRBV28 and TRBJ1-5, with 8 bases aligning to TRBD1. CDR1 and CDR2 from the germline V gene are MDHEN and SYDVKM. V was clipped by 2 bases and J by 0 bases; unmatched bases: 3. The CDR3 has 16 amino acids.

The rearrangement links TRBV6-6 to TRBJ1-1; D may be TRBD1 (6 bases). Germline V lookup: CDR1 MNHNY, CDR2 SVGAGI (reference sequence). V lost 7 bases to trimming and J lost 4 bases, with 7 bases between them. The CDR3 contains 11 residues. CDR3 loop: CASIRGTEAFF. The CDR3 bases are TGTGCCAGCATCAGGGGCACTGAAGCTTTCTTT.

This clone has only one observation. At one end, the junction sequence differs from germline, possibly due to a read error. The chain's CDR3 is CASSLGGTFRDVF. The CDR3, as DNA: TGTGCCAGCAGCTTAGGTGGGACCTTCCGGGACGTCTTC. V is TRBV11-2 and J is TRBJ2-6; D could derive from TRBD1 or TRBD2 (5 bases each). The germline V gene has CDR1 SGHAT and CDR2 FQNNGV. CDR3 size: 13 residues.

The chain links TRBV11-3 to TRBJ2-7, with D possibly matching TRBD2 (6 bases). V was shortened by 5 bases and J by 6 bases, with 17 bases between the two germline ends. CDR3 length: 14 residues. Germline CDR1 and CDR2: SGHNT and YENEEA. Here the CDR3 DNA reads TGTGCCAGCAGCGCGGGACCTTCCGTGGCCGAGCAGTACTTC. Protein: CASSAGPSVAEQYF.

The chain links TRBV20-1 to TRBJ1-2, with 8 bases identical to TRBD1. Trimming took 5 bases from V and 8 from J; bases not matched to a gene: 4. This CDR3 contains 11 residues. CDR1 is DFQATT and CDR2 is SNEGSKA in the germline V gene (reference sequence). The CDR3 DNA reads TGCAGTGCTCGGAGGACAGGGGGCTACACCTTC. It codes for CSARRTGGYTF.

The V and J genes are TRBV19 and TRBJ2-5; either TRBD1 or TRBD2 may supply D (5 bases each). The CDR3 sequence is 17 residues long. Deletions cut 3 bases from V and 5 bases from J, with 22 bases between. Per germline, CDR1 LNHDA and CDR2 SQIVND (reference sequence). This CDR3 is CASSMAPGQPGWETQYF. CDR3 DNA: TGTGCCAGTAGTATGGCCCCTGGACAACCGGGGTGGGAGACCCAGTACTTC.

The CDR3 DNA reads as TGCAGCGCAACCGGGGCGTCCTATGGCTACACCTTC. Translation gives CSATGASYGYTF. This sequence joins TRBV29-1 and TRBJ1-2; tentative D call: TRBD1 (5 bases). The CDR3 totals 12 residues. The V end lost 7 bases, the J end lost 4 bases, and 13 bases lay between the germline ends. Germline V gene data show CDR1 as SQVTM and CDR2 as ANQGSEA.

The genes are TRBV11-2 and TRBJ2-1; D gene ambiguous. This CDR3 comprises 13 residues. Trimming pared 5 bases from V and 6 bases from J, leaving 11 bases between. Looked up from germline, CDR1 is SGHAT and CDR2 is FQNNGV. The CDR3 is CASSRLTSNEQFF. The CDR3 nucleotides are TGTGCCAGCAGCCGCTTGACGAGCAATGAGCAGTTCTTC.